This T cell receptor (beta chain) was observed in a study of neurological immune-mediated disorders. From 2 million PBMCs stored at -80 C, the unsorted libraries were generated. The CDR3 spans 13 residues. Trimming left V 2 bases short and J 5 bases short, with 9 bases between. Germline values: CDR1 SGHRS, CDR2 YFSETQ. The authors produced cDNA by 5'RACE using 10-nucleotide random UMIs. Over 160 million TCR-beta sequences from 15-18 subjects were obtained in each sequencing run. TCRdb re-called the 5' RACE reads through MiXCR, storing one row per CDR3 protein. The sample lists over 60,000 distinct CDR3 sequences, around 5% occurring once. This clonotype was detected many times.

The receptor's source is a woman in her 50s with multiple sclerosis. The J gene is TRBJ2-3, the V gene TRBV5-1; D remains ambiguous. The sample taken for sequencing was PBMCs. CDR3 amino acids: CASSFWGRDTQYF. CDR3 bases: TGCGCCAGCAGCTTCTGGGGAAGAGATACGCAGTATTTT.